A single sample is the source of the 8 T cell receptor beta chains below, sequenced in a study of Ad26.COV2.S vaccination and SARS-CoV-2 variants. The treatment here: some 20 received Ad26.COV2.S at low or high dose, single or two shots; several received placebo; per-sample allocation not given. Samples analyzed were those drawn on day 63 after the first vaccine or placebo injection. The method was immunoSEQ multiplex PCR; TCRdb's version includes in-frame clones alone and lacks a portion of them. The sample yields about 370,000 clones, about 88% seen once. Sequenced material: peripheral blood, taken in a trial of Ad26.COV2.S vaccine versus placebo. The receptors shown here come from a person between 18 and 60 years old who received the Ad26.COV2.S COVID-19 vaccine or a placebo.

This clone was observed a single time. The chain has TRBV5-6 and TRBJ2-1; D may be TRBD1 or TRBD2 (5 bases each). V was shortened by 1 base and J by 3 bases, with 14 bases between the two germline ends. The CDR3 is 16 amino acids. CDR1 is SGHDT and CDR2 is YYEEEE in the germline V gene. CDR3 DNA: TGTGCCAGCAGCTTGAGGGGCCTAGCAGTCTACAATGAGCAGTTCTTC. Its protein is CASSLRGLAVYNEQFF. Full variable domain (rest looked up from reference TRBV5-6 and TRBJ2-1): DAGVTQSPTHLIKTRGQQVTLRCSPKSGHDTVSWYQQALGQGPQFIFQYYEEEERQRGNFPDRFSGHQFPNYSSELNVNALLLGDSALYLCASSLRGLAVYNEQFFGPGTRLTVL.

V usage is TRBV7-2 and J usage is TRBJ1-1; D is unresolved. Germline CDR1 SGHTA, CDR2 FQGNSA. The CDR3 sequence is 14 residues long. V lost 2 bases and J lost 4, with 11 bases in between. Here the CDR3 DNA reads TGTGCCAGCAGCTTAAAGGGAAGGAGCACTGAAGCTTTCTTT. It yields the protein CASSLKGRSTEAFF. The whole variable domain, filled in from reference TRBV7-2 and TRBJ1-1, reads GAGVSQSPSNKVTEKGKDVELRCDPISGHTALYWYRQSLGQGLEFLIYFQGNSAPDKSGLPSDRFSAERTGGSVSTLTIQRTQQEDSAVYLCASSLKGRSTEAFFGQGTRLTVV.

The chain uses TRBV28 and TRBJ2-3; possibly TRBD1 for D (6 bases). The CDR3 contains 14 residues. The V end was cut by 6 bases, the J end by 4 bases, with 14 bases between. The germline gives CDR1 MDHEN, CDR2 SYDVKM. In nucleotides, the CDR3 is TGTGCCAGCAGGAGACAGGCCCTCCCAGATACGCAGTATTTT. Encoded protein: CASRRQALPDTQYF.

The chain carries TRBV11-3 and TRBJ2-7; 7 bases line up with TRBD1. The junction had 9 bases not matched to a gene; V was cut back by 7 bases and J by 3 bases. This CDR3 comprises 14 residues. The germline CDR1 and CDR2 sequences are SGHNT and YENEEA. The CDR3 DNA reads as TGTGCCAGCACCCGTGAGGGACAGCTCTACGAGCAGTACTTC. Amino acid sequence: CASTREGQLYEQYF.

This clone was recorded a few times. The chain is built from TRBV5-6 and TRBJ1-5; possibly TRBD1 for D (6 bases). Germline-derived CDR1 and CDR2 are SGHDT and YYEEEE. The CDR3 loop spans 14 amino acids. V was clipped by 6 bases and J by 5 bases, with 15 bases between them. The CDR3 nucleotides read TGTGCCAGCAAGAAGCAGGGGATCGATCAGCCCCAGCATTTT. Protein sequence: CASKKQGIDQPQHF.

The genes are TRBV7-2 and TRBJ2-2; D unclear. The V end lost 5 bases, the J end lost 8 bases, and 9 bases lay between the germline ends. Germline lookup yields CDR1 SGHTA and CDR2 FQGNSA. CDR3 length: 12 residues. CDR3: CASSVTMGELFF. The CDR3 region has the DNA TGTGCCAGCAGCGTCACCATGGGGGAGCTGTTTTTT. Using reference TRBV7-2 and TRBJ2-2 for the parts outside the CDR3, the full variable domain is GAGVSQSPSNKVTEKGKDVELRCDPISGHTALYWYRQSLGQGLEFLIYFQGNSAPDKSGLPSDRFSAERTGGSVSTLTIQRTQQEDSAVYLCASSVTMGELFFGEGSRLTVL.

This rearrangement joins TRBV6-1 to TRBJ2-2, with D possibly TRBD2 on 5 matching bases. The CDR3 extends over 15 amino acids. Germline V gene data show CDR1 as MNHNS and CDR2 as SASEGT. Trimming cost V 3 bases and J 6 bases, with 14 bases left between them. The CDR3: CASSDPERKPGELFF. For the CDR3, the DNA is TGTGCCAGCAGTGACCCCGAGCGGAAACCCGGGGAGCTGTTTTTT.

The V and J genes are TRBV19 and TRBJ2-3; no clear D gene. Trimming removed 5 bases at V and 5 bases at J, with 5 bases between. The germline V gene encodes CDR1 LNHDA and CDR2 SQIVND (reference sequence). The CDR3 contains 11 residues. The CDR3 DNA reads as TGTGCCAGTAGTTTTGGAGATACGCAGTATTTT. Protein sequence: CASSFGDTQYF.